Listed below are T cell receptor beta chains from one sample, sequenced in a study of regulatory T cells in long-lasting Graves disease. TCRdb independently ran MiXCR on the multiplex PCR reads; one entry per CDR3 protein. The table includes about 460,000 distinct CDR3 sequences, 22% detected once. This specimen consisted of peripheral blood mononuclear cells (PBMCs), obtained when the disease was refractory, from a patient treated with antithyroid drugs. All receptors derive from a female donor with Graves disease. CDR3s leave out the opening cysteine and the closing phenylalanine or tryptophan.

J gene	V gene	CDR3 protein
TRBJ2-2	TRBV30	AWTLSRTGELF
TRBJ2-7	TRBV7-2	ASSLRGGWTSGALSYEQY
TRBJ2-3	TRBV7-2	ASSSRLAASTDTQY
TRBJ1-1	TRBV19	ASSITPNTEAF
TRBJ2-7	TRBV14	ASSQDLGVAGRGEQY
TRBJ2-2	TRBV29-1	SVEHGGLAGGPRHGELF
TRBJ2-7	TRBV5-5	ASSLSAGVFHEQY
TRBJ2-7	TRBV2	ASSDDRVEEQY
TRBJ2-4	TRBV12-3/TRBV12-4	ASSSFGQGGRNIQY
TRBJ2-7	TRBV28	ASGPGTVTYEQY
TRBJ2-7	TRBV2	ASSQSVSDRGGEQY
TRBJ2-1	TRBV19	ASSIEWGTEQF
TRBJ1-1	TRBV30	AWSVPPGRQSDLNTEAF
TRBJ2-2	TRBV7-6	ASNQKGVSGELF
TRBJ1-5	TRBV7-9	ASSEGTDNSNQPQH
TRBJ2-7	TRBV28	ASSPLAGLSYEQY
TRBJ2-3	TRBV2	ASSEEGSTDTQY
TRBJ2-3	TRBV24-1	ATSDLGARKGDTQY
TRBJ1-2	TRBV9	ASSVAAGPGRSYT
TRBJ1-1	TRBV28	ASSLRLRLGTEAF
TRBJ1-1	TRBV15	ATSSGKGAF
TRBJ1-2	TRBV20-1	SANRETYGYT
TRBJ1-5	TRBV9	ASSSGTEDQPQH
TRBJ1-3	TRBV12-5	ASAWGGSSGNTIY
TRBJ1-5	TRBV28	ASSLNFGFNQPQH
TRBJ1-1	TRBV5-6	ASSMTGFILGDTEAF
TRBJ1-6	TRBV6-2/TRBV6-3	ASNTPGQGLPVNSPLH
TRBJ1-2	TRBV28	ASSSDIDGGYT
TRBJ1-5	TRBV4-3	ASSQDPPPGQPQH
TRBJ1-2	TRBV7-9	ASSGDGDYGYT
TRBJ2-5	TRBV19	ASSIQGQQTQY
TRBJ1-6	TRBV6-2/TRBV6-3	ASSYDPTGATLH
TRBJ1-2	TRBV20-1	SARDQSEGIYGYT
TRBJ2-7	TRBV9	ASSEGTSGSWYEQY
TRBJ1-5	TRBV7-9	ASSSTGDGQPQH
TRBJ1-2	TRBV28	ASSIPGQGASGYT
TRBJ2-1	TRBV19	ASSLPGQGHEQF
TRBJ2-2	TRBV28	ASSFSEAGELF
TRBJ1-2	TRBV12-3/TRBV12-4	ASSKGTGDNYGYT
TRBJ1-1	TRBV7-3	ASSLDSHTEAF
TRBJ2-2	TRBV7-2	ASRGRGYTGELF
TRBJ2-5	TRBV29-1	SAEQRETQY
TRBJ1-3	TRBV6-2/TRBV6-3	ASSYLGKPGNTIY
TRBJ1-1	TRBV6-1	ASSERGWTEAF
TRBJ1-6	TRBV19	ASSGRDRDRSPLH
TRBJ2-7	TRBV24-1	ATSKTGDPSYEQY
TRBJ1-2	TRBV27	ASSFSWTGGAGDGYT
TRBJ1-5	TRBV6-1	ASSANPGNQPQH
TRBJ2-4	TRBV5-8	ASSLIGLRAKNIQY
TRBJ1-1	TRBV30	AWSAGGGNTEAF
TRBJ2-6	TRBV11-3	ASSPGAGANVLT
TRBJ2-7	TRBV29-1	SAGESSYEQY
TRBJ2-5	TRBV28	ASLTAQETQY
TRBJ2-1	TRBV7-3	ASSPRGTRAYNEQF
TRBJ2-4	TRBV11-2	ASSLGYLREDQNIQY
TRBJ1-3	TRBV28	ASSLTTGSGNTIY
TRBJ1-4	TRBV20-1	SASLPQETRGEKLF